The rows below give T cell receptor beta chains drawn from one sample of a study of identical twins. MiXCR was run by TCRdb on the 5' RACE reads, yielding one entry per CDR3 protein. Of 1.5 million to 2 million distinct CDR3 sequences in the sample, about 31% were seen once. Sequenced sample: cord blood. The receptors here all came from a newborn girl in good health. Both conserved end residues are part of each CDR3.

cdr3_aa j_call v_call
CSAAGTLPINEQFF TRBJ2-1 TRBV20-1
CASSPTLAGEGYEQYF TRBJ2-7 TRBV18
CSARDSGLAGDTQYF TRBJ2-3 TRBV20-1
CASSRSPNQPPHF TRBJ1-5 TRBV5-1
CAWSVRNTEAFF TRBJ1-1 TRBV30
CSAPQNFLTIRYTF TRBJ1-2 TRBV20-1
CASSPPGADTQYF TRBJ2-3 TRBV18
CASSFSGADYGYTF TRBJ1-2 TRBV28
CSARSLGGPAYNEQFF TRBJ2-1 TRBV20-1
CASSAYREDYEKLFF TRBJ1-4 TRBV7-2
CASSQEFGPYEQYF TRBJ2-7 TRBV4-1
CAISGPPLAGVSYEQYF TRBJ2-7 TRBV10-3
CASSLGAGAPLEQYF TRBJ2-7 TRBV11-1
CASSLGRYDEQFF TRBJ2-1 TRBV12-3/TRBV12-4
CAIRKETSITDTQYF TRBJ2-3 TRBV10-3
CASGPLGPRVAYEQYF NA TRBV7-2
CASSRTGTAPYNEQFF TRBJ2-1 TRBV3-1
CASSQGLPGSTYEQYF TRBJ2-7 TRBV4-1
CASSQEWEGGGGDSSTDTQYF TRBJ2-3 TRBV4-1
CASSSPTSGSNEQYF TRBJ2-5 TRBV28
CASRTSGTNTGELFF TRBJ2-2 TRBV6-1
CASSSLTYPAGGPYEQYF NA TRBV5-1
CSARDLPGSYNEQFF TRBJ2-1 TRBV20-1
CASSPTGGETQYF TRBJ2-5 TRBV12-3/TRBV12-4
CASSLSGLNYGYTF TRBJ1-2 TRBV11-2
CASSESGTGDSRQYF TRBJ2-3 TRBV10-1
CSASSGRNTDTQYF TRBJ2-3 TRBV20-1
CASRPTTGVDTEAFF TRBJ1-1 TRBV9
CASSEGTSEIYEQYF TRBJ2-7 TRBV2
CASSFSRGGTEAFF TRBJ1-1 TRBV28
CSARDRAGWETQYF TRBJ2-5 TRBV20-1
CASSSRLAGDYEQYF TRBJ2-7 TRBV11-1
CASSLGGQGWVNTEAFF TRBJ1-1 TRBV5-5
CSERAGGRSDTQYF TRBJ2-3 TRBV20-1
CASSLRGGWESYNEQFF TRBJ2-1 TRBV28
CASSPGDMNTEAFF TRBJ1-1 TRBV4-1
CASRSGADGYTF TRBJ1-2 TRBV10-2
CASSWDRDRAFF TRBJ1-1 TRBV7-9
CVSKELAGVGDTRYF TRBJ2-3 TRBV7-2
CASSEPGRGAYEQYF TRBJ2-7 TRBV6-1
CASSLERQAGANVLTF TRBJ2-6 TRBV5-1
CSATTQGQGPQHF TRBJ1-5 TRBV20-1
CASIFLRESNQPQHF TRBJ1-5 TRBV9
CASSPTSLPGQETQYF TRBJ2-5 TRBV18
CASSQDGAGLPSTDTQYF TRBJ2-3 TRBV4-1
CSASNDSRGVYGYTF TRBJ1-2 TRBV20-1
CASSRSAVNEQFF TRBJ2-1 TRBV3-1
CASSVDILAGSYTQYF TRBJ2-3 TRBV9
CASSSRLAALSYEQYF TRBJ2-7 TRBV7-9
CSASPGGRFYERFF TRBJ2-1 TRBV20-1
CSARASQQGYEQYF NA TRBV20-1
CASSNPSGTGEAFF TRBJ1-1 TRBV12-3/TRBV12-4
CASIKYPQGWTEAFF TRBJ1-1 TRBV6-6